This passage covers 9 T cell receptor beta chains from one sample sequenced in a study of spatial heterogeneity in lung cancer. TCRdb reanalysed the 5' RACE reads using MiXCR and keeps one entry per CDR3 protein. This table holds 8,500 to 13,000 distinct CDR3 sequences, around 9.3% found once. As for time point: sample taken at primary tumor resection. Without sorting, whole RNA was sequenced from tumor, nontumor lung or frozen PBMC. The source material was PBMCs, sampled at surgery. The source of these receptors is a male donor with early-stage non-small cell lung cancer.

This rearrangement joins TRBV2 to TRBJ1-4, with 8 bases matching TRBD1. Trimming at V came to 8 bases and at J to 4 bases, leaving 6 bases not matched to a gene. The germline V gene encodes CDR1 SNHLY and CDR2 FYNNEI. The CDR3 contains 14 residues. The CDR3 protein is CASYSGQVNEKLFF. CDR3 DNA sequence: TGTGCCAGCTACTCGGGACAGGTTAATGAAAAACTGTTTTTT. Full variable domain (rest looked up from reference TRBV2 and TRBJ1-4): EPEVTQTPSHQVTQMGQEVILRCVPISNHLYFYWYRQILGQKVEFLVSFYNNEISEKSEIFDDQFSVERPDGSNFTLKIRSTKLEDSAMYFCASYSGQVNEKLFFGSGTQLSVL.

There are many counts of this clonotype. The chain uses TRBV18 and TRBJ2-7; tentative D call: TRBD1 (5 bases). V shed 6 bases and J shed 3 bases, with 12 bases lying between them. CDR3 length: 13 amino acids. Per the germline V gene, CDR1 is KGHSH and CDR2 is LQKENI. CDR3 nucleotide sequence: TGTGCCAGCTCCCCCGGCAGGGACTACGAGCAGTACTTC. Amino acid sequence: CASSPGRDYEQYF.

This clonotype was seen repeatedly, ten times or more. This chain uses TRBV7-3 with TRBJ1-2; D possibly corresponds to TRBD1 (5 bases). The germline CDR1 and CDR2 sequences are SGHTA and FQGTGA. The CDR3 is 16 amino acids. V lost 6 bases to trimming and J lost 8 bases, with 25 bases between them. The CDR3 here is CASRRYPGTTAGGYTF. CDR3 nucleotide sequence: TGTGCCAGCAGACGATACCCCGGGACTACAGCCGGCGGCTACACCTTC. The full variable domain, with the rest looked up from reference TRBV7-3 and TRBJ1-2, is GAGVSQTPSNKVTEKGKYVELRCDPISGHTALYWYRQSLGQGPEFLIYFQGTGAADDSGLPNDRFFAVRPEGSVSTLKIQRTERGDSAVYLCASRRYPGTTAGGYTFGSGTRLTVV.

In its sample, this clonotype was seen many times. The chain is built from TRBV7-2 and TRBJ2-5, with 12 bases lining up with TRBD2. From germline, CDR1 is SGHTA and CDR2 FQGNSA. The CDR3 extends over 18 amino acids. V was pared by 5 bases and J by 2 bases, with 12 bases of the junction left unmatched. This CDR3 reads CASSAQTSGGPIQETQYF. The CDR3 region has the DNA TGTGCCAGCAGCGCGCAGACTAGCGGGGGCCCGATACAAGAGACCCAGTACTTC.

V is TRBV7-7 and J is TRBJ2-5; 7 positions match TRBD1. The V gene end was trimmed by 3 bases and the J gene end by 5 bases; junction bases not matched to a gene: 12. This CDR3 has 16 amino acids. Germline CDR1 reads SSHAT; CDR2 reads FNYEAQ (reference sequence). The CDR3: CASSFLGDSPSETQYF. The CDR3, as DNA: TGTGCCAGCAGCTTTCTCGGGGACAGTCCTTCGGAGACCCAGTACTTC.

This clonotype was recorded many times. V and J are TRBV7-8 and TRBJ2-1; TRBD2 agrees at 8 bases. The CDR3 extends over 12 amino acids. Trimming took 3 bases from V and 9 from J; bases not matched to a gene: 1. The germline V gene encodes CDR1 SGHVS and CDR2 FQNEAQ. The CDR3 bases are TGTGCCAGCAGCTTCGCGGGGGGTGAGCAGTTCTTC. Its protein product is CASSFAGGEQFF.

This clonotype was picked up many times. The chain carries TRBV27 and TRBJ1-2; D may be TRBD1 (6 bases). The V gene's germline CDR1 is MNHEY and CDR2 SMNVEV (reference sequence). V lost 8 bases to trimming and J lost 2 bases, with 15 bases between them. The CDR3 is 14 amino acids. The CDR3 DNA follows: TGTGCCAGCGGGGGGTGGGGGCTCAACTATGGCTACACCTTC. Its translation is CASGGWGLNYGYTF.

This clonotype was detected once. The J gene is TRBJ2-1, the V gene TRBV5-1; TRBD2 matches at 12 bases. V dropped 0 bases and J dropped 7; count of bases not matched to a gene: 17. The germline V gene encodes CDR1 SGHRS and CDR2 YFSETQ. CDR3 length: 20 amino acids. This chain's CDR3 is CASSLVGRSPSGGARNEQFF. As DNA, the CDR3 is TGCGCCAGCAGCTTGGTAGGGAGAAGTCCTAGCGGGGGGGCCCGGAATGAGCAGTTCTTC.

This clonotype was counted ten times or more. The chain couples TRBV6-1 to TRBJ2-3, with 10 bases lining up with TRBD1. Losses at the gene ends were 6 bases for V and 6 bases for J; bases not matched to a gene: 6. The CDR3 is made up of 14 amino acids. CDR1 and CDR2 from the germline V gene are MNHNS and SASEGT. The chain's CDR3 is CASRRQGALDTQYF. The CDR3 DNA is TGTGCCAGCAGGAGACAGGGGGCTTTGGATACGCAGTATTTT.